This T cell receptor beta chain was captured by sequencing in a study of shared clonotypes between healthy human individuals. The study ran the assay at deep level. Sequenced by immunoSEQ multiplex PCR; TCRdb stores in-frame clones only, minus some. Of some 510,000 clones in the sample, 79% are singletons; the top ten hold 10% to 15%. V was pared by 3 bases and J by 0 bases, with 11 bases between. The CDR3 consists of 15 residues. Germline CDR1 and CDR2: SGHAT and FQDESV (reference sequence). Participating donors were healthy, HIV-negative adults free of recent acute infections or vaccinations. General study results and limits: Genetic and exposure-history diversity was limited by the few donors. Clonotype sharing among donors was thought likely to change with sequencing depth.

As to this clone: Its antigen is as yet unknown.

This clonotype was sampled from a woman aged 40-49 years in good health. Some clones in this sample may be carry-over from other donors' samples. This chain connects TRBV11-1 to TRBJ1-1; D gene unclear. The sequenced sample was PBMCs. The CDR3 nucleotides are TGTGCCAGCAGCTTTTGGGAGGGCATGAACACTGAAGCTTTCTTT. It is translated as CASSFWEGMNTEAFF.